The sample holds a few counts of the clone carrying this T cell receptor (beta chain). The table came from immunoSEQ multiplex PCR; TCRdb's copy has only in-frame clones and leaves some out. The sample carries over 150,000 clones, 88% recorded once. The data were obtained in a study of blood T cell repertoires in COVID-19. Study summary: From T cells, B-cell-depleted T cells, or PBMCs came the material, which was cDNA or gDNA.

Two negative PCRs, clearance, or symptom resolution had been documented for recovered Cohort 3 donors. This receptor was obtained from a woman aged 18-35 years who had recovered from COVID-19. The specimen sequenced was PBMCs or T cells enriched from blood (not recorded which).

CDR3 amino acids: CASSALGGSTEAFF. CDR3 nucleotide sequence: TGTGCCAGCAGTGCCCTCGGGGGGAGCACTGAAGCTTTCTTT. The rearrangement joins TRBV2 to TRBJ1-1; tentative D call: TRBD1 (5 bases). Deletions cut 4 bases from V and 4 bases from J, with 13 bases between. The length of the CDR3 is 14 residues. The germline CDR1 and CDR2 sequences are SNHLY and FYNNEI.